Following are 17 T cell receptor beta chains from one sample sequenced in a study of blood T cell repertoires in COVID-19. Clones were read by immunoSEQ multiplex PCR, and TCRdb kept only the in-frame ones, dropping some. The sample gives tens of thousands of clones, 75% to 95% of which show up once; 2% to 2.5% is in the top ten. Sequencing was done on a sample of peripheral blood. The receptors originated from a man aged 60 to 75 with acute or convalescent COVID-19.

The chain has TRBV5-5 and TRBJ1-5; D is possibly TRBD1 (5 bases). The V end was cut by 5 bases, the J end by 0 bases, with 9 bases between. The CDR3 extends over 14 amino acids. Germline assignment: CDR1 SGHKS and CDR2 YYEKEE (reference sequence). CDR3 sequence: CASSRQISNQPQHF. CDR3 bases: TGTGCCAGCAGTCGACAGATTAGCAATCAGCCCCAGCATTTT.

This chain connects TRBV19 to TRBJ2-1, with 9 positions matching TRBD1. The germline V gene encodes CDR1 LNHDA and CDR2 SQIVND (reference sequence). CDR3 length: 15 residues. V trimming: 0 bases; J trimming: 3 bases; junction bases outside the gene matches: 0. CDR3 nucleotides: TGTGCCAGTAGTATAGAGGGACAGGGCTACAATGAGCAGTTCTTC. It encodes CASSIEGQGYNEQFF.

The V call is TRBV19, the J call TRBJ1-1; D remains ambiguous. CDR1 and CDR2 from the germline V gene are LNHDA and SQIVND (reference sequence). Trimming took off 8 bases at V and 1 base at J, with 20 bases between the two ends. This CDR3 has 16 amino acids. The CDR3 protein is CASRRRDGPGNTEAFF. The CDR3 region has the DNA TGTGCCAGTCGGAGGCGAGACGGGCCGGGGAACACTGAAGCTTTCTTT.

CDR3 in amino acids: CASSQDTTPNNEQFF. The CDR3 DNA sequence: TGTGCCAGCAGCCAAGATACGACACCGAACAATGAGCAGTTCTTC. The chain carries TRBV3-1 (or the pseudogene TRBV3-2) and TRBJ2-1, with D uncertain. The germline CDR1 and CDR2 sequences are LGHDT and YNNKEL (reference sequence). With 0 bases removed from V and 5 bases from J, the gap between germline ends came to 11 bases. The CDR3 extends over 15 amino acids.

This rearrangement joins TRBV2 to TRBJ1-2; 12 bases are shared with TRBD1. The junction had 10 bases not matched to a gene; V was cut back by 6 bases and J by 8 bases. CDR3 length equals 15 residues. Germline values: CDR1 SNHLY, CDR2 FYNNEI. The CDR3 DNA is TGTGCCAGCAGCGTAGTCCCGGGACAGGGGGCCGGCTACACCTTC. Translating gives CASSVVPGQGAGYTF.

J is TRBJ2-1 and V is TRBV11-3, with 10 positions matching TRBD2. V lost 5 bases, J lost 4 bases, and 5 bases stayed unmatched. Germline lookup yields CDR1 SGHNT and CDR2 YENEEA. This CDR3 region has 15 residues. The CDR3 loop reads CASSEKLAGYNEQFF. The CDR3 nucleotides are TGTGCCAGCAGCGAAAAACTAGCGGGGTACAATGAGCAGTTCTTC.

The chain is built from TRBV6-2 or TRBV6-3 and TRBJ2-7; 7 bases fit TRBD1. The trim removed 4 bases at V and 2 bases at J, leaving 11 bases unmatched. The CDR3 totals 16 residues. CDR1 and CDR2 (germline): MNHEY, SVGEGT. Written as DNA, the CDR3 is TGTGCCAGCAGTTCTATGTACTCGGACAGGACCTACGAGCAGTACTTC. Translating it yields CASSSMYSDRTYEQYF.

The V gene is TRBV3-1 (or the pseudogene TRBV3-2), the J gene TRBJ2-7; TRBD1 is a possible D gene (6 bases). The V end was cut by 3 bases, the J end by 2 bases, with 17 bases between. CDR1 LGHDT and CDR2 YNNKEL come from the germline V gene (reference sequence). The CDR3 has 16 residues. This chain's CDR3 is CASSQLAGTPPYEQYF. CDR3 sequence (DNA): TGTGCCAGCAGCCAGCTTGCCGGGACACCCCCCTACGAGCAGTACTTC.

The rearrangement uses TRBV18 and TRBJ2-7; 7 nucleotides align to TRBD2. V was pared by 2 bases and J by 6 bases, with 1 base of the junction left unmatched. Germline loops: CDR1 KGHSH, CDR2 LQKENI. The CDR3 runs to 12 residues. This CDR3 is CASSPGGGEQYF. The DNA of the CDR3 is TGTGCCAGCTCACCAGGGGGGGGCGAGCAGTACTTC.

The chain links TRBV20-1 to TRBJ2-7; D ambiguous. V lost 7 bases, J lost 9 bases, and 7 bases lay in between. The CDR3 spans 8 residues. Germline V gene data show CDR1 as DFQATT and CDR2 as SNEGSKA (reference sequence). This CDR3 reads CSVTGQYF. DNA of the CDR3: TGCAGTGTTACCGGGCAGTACTTC.

The rearrangement joins TRBV2 to TRBJ2-1; D gene uncertain. CDR3 length equals 13 residues. CDR1 SNHLY and CDR2 FYNNEI come from the germline V gene. Trimming cost V 5 bases and J 3 bases, with 8 bases left between them. CDR3 DNA: TGTGCCAGCAGTAGAGAGGTCTACAATGAGCAGTTCTTC. This sequence encodes CASSREVYNEQFF.

CDR3 sequence reads: CASSTRLDTEAFF. The CDR3 DNA reads as TGTGCCAGCAGCACGAGACTCGACACTGAAGCTTTCTTT. J is TRBJ1-1 and V is TRBV27; D unclear. Germline lookup yields CDR1 MNHEY and CDR2 SMNVEV (reference sequence). This CDR3 region has 13 residues. Trimming left V 6 bases short and J 3 bases short, with 11 bases between.

This chain connects TRBV28 to TRBJ2-3; no clear D. V was trimmed by 4 bases and J by 4 bases, leaving 12 bases between them. The CDR3 is 14 residues long. The germline V gene encodes CDR1 MDHEN and CDR2 SYDVKM. This CDR3 reads CASSSNLISDTQYF. The CDR3 DNA reads as TGTGCCAGCAGTTCGAACCTAATTTCAGATACGCAGTATTTT. The whole variable domain, remainder taken from reference TRBV28 and TRBJ2-3, is DVKVTQSSRYLVKRTGEKVFLECVQDMDHENMFWYRQDPGLGLRLIYFSYDVKMKEKGDIPEGYSVSREKKERFSLILESASTNQTSMYLCASSSNLISDTQYFGPGTRLTVL.

The chain is built from TRBV6-6 and TRBJ1-2; D gene ambiguous. From germline, CDR1 is MNHNY and CDR2 SVGAGI (reference sequence). CDR3 length equals 14 residues. V shed 0 bases and J shed 1 base, with 6 bases lying between them. The CDR3 nucleotides are TGTGCCAGCAGTTACTCTGGCAATAACTATGGCTACACCTTC. Amino acids: CASSYSGNNYGYTF.

This chain links TRBV9 with TRBJ2-5; the match to TRBD2 covers 13 bases. This CDR3 comprises 17 residues. Trimming removed 3 bases from V and 5 bases from J; junction bases left unmatched: 10. CDR1 SGDLS and CDR2 YYNGEE come from the germline V gene. CDR3 in DNA: TGTGCCAGCAGCGCCTACTCCGGACTAGCGGGAGAGGAGACCCAGTACTTC. The encoded protein is CASSAYSGLAGEETQYF.

The chain combines TRBV24-1 with TRBJ2-7, with TRBD2 identical over 13 bases. V was clipped by 3 bases and J by 4 bases; unmatched bases: 2. Germline CDR1 KGHDR, CDR2 SFDVKD. CDR3 length equals 15 residues. The CDR3 nucleotides are TGTGCCACCAGTGATACGACTAGCGGGAGGTACGAGCAGTACTTC. As protein: CATSDTTSGRYEQYF.

The V call is TRBV19, the J call TRBJ2-1; D perhaps matches TRBD2 (5 bases). From germline, CDR1 is LNHDA and CDR2 SQIVND (reference sequence). There are 16 residues in the CDR3. V was shortened by 10 bases and J by 7 bases, with 26 bases between the two germline ends. The CDR3 coding sequence is TGTGCCACCACTCACGAGGTGGACCCTCCGGGAAATGAGCAGTTCTTC. Its translation: CATTHEVDPPGNEQFF.